Listed below are T cell receptor beta chains from one sample, sequenced in a study of vaccination and CD4 T cells after COVID-19. These TCRs are of unknown antigen specificity. TCRdb reanalysed the PCR reads using MiXCR and keeps one entry per CDR3 protein. The data show approximately 7,100 distinct CDR3 sequences, approximately 40% seen once. The sample was CD4+ T cells from blood, cultured in vitro. The receptors derive from a human donor in good health. Both conserved end residues are part of each CDR3. A D gene is named only where the DNA matches it firmly. Expanded clones are given a class, and other clones once, few, many or no size at all.

d_call	v_call	clone_size	j_call	cdr3_nt	cdr3_aa
NA	TRBV7-8	NA	TRBJ1-1	TGTGCCAGCAGCTCTCGGGTTGTGCCTTTCTTT	CASSSRVVPFF
TRBD1	TRBV2	NA	TRBJ1-1	TGTGCCAGCAGAAGGACAGGGACGAACACTGAAGCTTTCTTT	CASRRTGTNTEAFF
NA	TRBV24-1	NA	TRBJ2-3	TGTGCCACCAGTGAAGACAGGTTCGCTAGCACAGATACGCAGTATTTT	CATSEDRFASTDTQYF
NA	TRBV6-1	NA	TRBJ2-2	TGTGCCACCAGACAGTCACAGGTGACGAACACCGGGGAGCTGTTTTTT	CATRQSQVTNTGELFF
NA	TRBV19	NA	TRBJ2-1	TGTGCCAGTAGTATAGTGGTGGGGTTCTCCTACAATGAGCAGTTCTTC	CASSIVVGFSYNEQFF
NA	TRBV5-1	NA	TRBJ2-7	TGCGCCAGCAGCCCCATGGGGCAGGGTAACTACGAGCAGTACTTC	CASSPMGQGNYEQYF
TRBD2	TRBV6-4	NA	TRBJ2-2	TGTACCAGCGGGGTAGCGGAGAACACCGGGGAGCTGTTTTTT	CTSGVAENTGELFF
NA	TRBV6-5	NA	TRBJ1-5	TGTGCCAGCAGTTTTGGCTCCGGACCCGGCAATCAGCCCCAGCATTTT	CASSFGSGPGNQPQHF
NA	TRBV7-9	medium-sized	TRBJ1-2	TGTGCCAGCAGCTTCCAGGGGAATGACTATGGCTACACCTTC	CASSFQGNDYGYTF
TRBD2	TRBV5-1	NA	TRBJ2-5	TGCGCCAGCAGCTTGGAACTAGCGGGGCCAGGGACCCAGTACTTC	CASSLELAGPGTQYF
NA	TRBV2	NA	TRBJ2-5	TGTGCCAGCAGCTGGACAGTACGAGAGACCCAGTACTTC	CASSWTVRETQYF
NA	TRBV7-9	few	TRBJ2-6	TGTGCCAGCAGCTCTTCTGGGGCCAACGTCCTGACTTTC	CASSSSGANVLTF
NA	TRBV21-1	once	TRBJ1-3	TGTGCCAGCAGCGTAGGACAGGCGTCAAACTCGGGCTCTGGAAACACCATATATTTT	CASSVGQASNSGSGNTIYF
NA	TRBV5-8	NA	TRBJ1-5	TGTGCCAGCAGTCGACAATATCAGCCCCAGCATTTT	CASSRQYQPQHF
NA	TRBV15	NA	TRBJ1-5	TGTGCCACCAGCAGAGATCTGAAGGTAACGGGGCCGCATTTT	CATSRDLKVTGPHF
NA	TRBV6-5	NA	TRBJ1-1	TGTGCCAGCAGTTACTCGCCGGGGAACACTGAAGCTTTCTTT	CASSYSPGNTEAFF
NA	TRBV6-1	few	TRBJ1-1	TGTGCCAGCAGTACCCAGGGCATCAACACTGAAGCTTTCTTT	CASSTQGINTEAFF
TRBD1	TRBV6-1	few	TRBJ1-5	TGTGCCAGCACCGATCTAGGGGGCTTAAGCAATCAGCCCCAGCATTTT	CASTDLGGLSNQPQHF
TRBD1	TRBV20-1	NA	TRBJ2-7	TGCAGTGCTAGACGACATCGGGACAGCTCCTACGAGCAGTACTTC	CSARRHRDSSYEQYF
NA	TRBV12-3/TRBV12-4	NA	TRBJ1-2	TGTGCCAGCAGTTTTCCGGGGTTGGGCTATGGCTACACCTTC	CASSFPGLGYGYTF
NA	TRBV7-8	few	TRBJ1-5	TGTGCCAGCAGCTTACCTGGTGGCAATCAGCCCCAGCATTTT	CASSLPGGNQPQHF
NA	TRBV20-1	NA	TRBJ2-5	TGCAGTGCTCGGTCAGGGGGGCAGACCCAGTACTTC	CSARSGGQTQYF
TRBD2	TRBV27	few	TRBJ2-6	TGTGCCAGCAGTTTCCGGGGGGGCCTCTCTGGGGCCAACGTCCTGACTTTC	CASSFRGGLSGANVLTF
NA	TRBV19	NA	TRBJ2-2	TGTGCCAGTAGTAGGGGGACACCAAACACCGGGGAGCTGTTTTTT	CASSRGTPNTGELFF
NA	TRBV6-1	few	TRBJ1-1	TGTGCCAGCGAGTCGGGTGAGAACACTGAAGCTTTCTTT	CASESGENTEAFF
TRBD1	TRBV12-3/TRBV12-4	NA	TRBJ1-1	TGTGCCAGCAGTCTCCACGGACAGGGTTCGGACACTGAAGCTTTCTTT	CASSLHGQGSDTEAFF
NA	TRBV20-1	few	TRBJ2-3	TGCAGTAAGGCTAGAGGTTCTTCAGATACGCAGTATTTT	CSKARGSSDTQYF
NA	TRBV10-3	few	TRBJ2-5	TGTGCCATCCGGGGGCTAGGCCAAGAGACCCAGTACTTC	CAIRGLGQETQYF
NA	TRBV5-1	few	TRBJ1-2	TGCGCCAGCAGCTCCGATACGGTCGGCTACACCTTC	CASSSDTVGYTF
TRBD2	TRBV6-5	few	TRBJ2-3	TGTGCCAGCAGTTCGACTAGCGATCCAGATACGCAGTATTTT	CASSSTSDPDTQYF
NA	TRBV20-1	few	TRBJ1-5	TGCAGTGCTATACCATCTAGCAATCAGCCCCAGCATTTT	CSAIPSSNQPQHF
NA	TRBV7-3	NA	TRBJ1-1	TGTGCCAGCAGCTTAGGTCCGTACACTGAAGCTTTCTTT	CASSLGPYTEAFF
NA	TRBV2	few	TRBJ2-1	TGTGCCAGCAGTAGGGAGAACAATGAGCAGTTCTTC	CASSRENNEQFF
NA	TRBV7-9	NA	TRBJ2-7	TGTGCCAGCAGCTTAGGCGGGCGGGGCGATAGCTCCTACGAGCAGTACTTC	CASSLGGRGDSSYEQYF